The 28 T cell receptor beta chains reported below all come from one sample, sequenced in a study of a mutant IDH1 vaccine in newly diagnosed glioma. The table came from immunoSEQ multiplex PCR; TCRdb's copy has only in-frame clones and leaves some out. The table shows about 48,000 clones, with 65% to 80% occurring only once. Time point meaning: week 35, safety follow-up. Topical imiquimod was applied with each vaccine dose, which held 300 ug of mutant IDH1 20-mer peptide. Their cognate antigens are unknown. The source was PBMCs, collected from a glioma patient whose treatment included an IDH1 peptide vaccine. The receptors come from a man in his forties with glioma.

This chain uses TRBV25-1 with TRBJ2-2, with D unclear. V was shortened by 2 bases and J by 4 bases, with 5 bases between the two germline ends. Germline V gene sequence: CDR1 MGHDK, CDR2 SYGVNS. CDR3 length equals 13 residues. The CDR3 DNA follows: TGTGCCAGCAGTGAAATCGGCACCGGGGAGCTGTTTTTT. This sequence encodes CASSEIGTGELFF.

The chain joins TRBV27 to TRBJ2-7; D might be TRBD1 or TRBD2, each matching 7 bases. CDR1 and CDR2 from the germline V gene are MNHEY and SMNVEV (reference sequence). V was trimmed by 0 bases and J by 5 bases, leaving 11 bases between them. The CDR3 is made up of 14 amino acids. DNA for the CDR3: TGTGCCAGCAGTTTATCGACAGGGAGGGACGAGCAGTACTTC. As protein: CASSLSTGRDEQYF.

The count of this clone is one. This chain connects TRBV6-5 to TRBJ2-3; either TRBD1 or TRBD2 may fit D (5 bases each). Germline CDR1 and CDR2: MNHEY and SVGAGI. The CDR3 is made up of 16 amino acids. Trimming stripped 0 bases from V and 4 bases from J, with 14 bases between. The CDR3 sequence: CASSYSTVMGADTQYF. The CDR3 region has the DNA TGTGCCAGCAGTTACTCGACTGTAATGGGGGCAGATACGCAGTATTTT.

This clone was detected once. The chain has TRBV4-1 and TRBJ2-5; D ambiguous. Trimming removed 1 base at V and 4 bases at J, with 13 bases between. This CDR3 region has 15 residues. CDR1 and CDR2 from the germline V gene are MGHRA and YSYEKL. The CDR3 loop is CASSQVGVLGETQYF. The CDR3 nucleotides are TGCGCCAGCAGCCAAGTTGGCGTCTTGGGAGAGACCCAGTACTTC.

The V gene is TRBV19, the J gene TRBJ1-5; the D is unclear. This CDR3 spans 15 amino acids. V gave up 3 bases and J gave up 0 bases, with 9 bases separating them. The germline V gene encodes CDR1 LNHDA and CDR2 SQIVND (reference sequence). CDR3 amino acids: CASSIMGYSNQPQHF. CDR3 nucleotide sequence: TGTGCCAGTAGTATTATGGGTTATAGCAATCAGCCCCAGCATTTT.

This clone was counted a few times. This rearrangement joins TRBV25-1 to TRBJ1-1; no reliable D call. This CDR3 comprises 13 residues. The germline CDR1 and CDR2 sequences are MGHDK and SYGVNS. V gave up 4 bases and J gave up 11 bases, with 17 bases separating them. CDR3: CASSGPVDLTAFF. The CDR3 region has the DNA TGTGCCAGCAGTGGTCCGGTAGACCTGACGGCTTTCTTT.

The rearrangement links TRBV7-2 to TRBJ1-4; D is undetermined. Trimming pared 4 bases from V and 10 bases from J, leaving 10 bases between. CDR3 length: 12 residues. CDR1 and CDR2 from the germline V gene are SGHTA and FQGNSA. The CDR3 loop is CASSWVGGKLFF. CDR3 coding DNA: TGTGCCAGCAGCTGGGTTGGAGGAAAACTGTTTTTT.

CDR3 DNA: TGTGCCAGCAGCCAAATTGCGGGGGGGCCTACCGGGGAGCTGTTTTTT. This codes for CASSQIAGGPTGELFF. V and J are TRBV4-2 and TRBJ2-2; TRBD2 agrees at 9 bases. CDR3 length: 16 residues. Looked up from germline, CDR1 is LGHNA and CDR2 is YNFKEQ. V trimming: 2 bases; J trimming: 5 bases; junction bases outside the gene matches: 6.

The V gene is TRBV7-8, the J gene TRBJ2-7; TRBD2 aligns across 7 bases. CDR3 size: 16 residues. After removal of 1 base from V and 3 bases from J, the junction contained 9 bases not matched to a gene. Germline values: CDR1 SGHVS, CDR2 FQNEAQ. The CDR3: CASSLGAPTSSYEQYF. CDR3 DNA sequence: TGTGCCAGCAGCTTAGGGGCCCCGACTAGCAGCTACGAGCAGTACTTC.

This clone has only a few counts. This sequence joins TRBV6-5 and TRBJ1-2, with unresolved D. Per the germline V gene, CDR1 is MNHEY and CDR2 is SVGAGI. V was clipped by 5 bases and J by 3 bases, with 10 bases between them. The length of the CDR3 is 13 residues. CDR3 region: CASSQRPYYGYTF. The CDR3 DNA is TGTGCCAGCAGTCAGCGCCCCTACTATGGCTACACCTTC.

The chain couples TRBV29-1 to TRBJ2-6; D is perhaps TRBD1 or TRBD2 (6 bases each). The CDR3 has 15 amino acids. Deletions cut 0 bases from V and 2 bases from J, with 8 bases between. Germline assignment: CDR1 SQVTM and CDR2 ANQGSEA. For the CDR3, the DNA is TGCAGCGTTGAAGATAGGGGGGCTGGGGCCAACGTCCTGACTTTC. It translates to CSVEDRGAGANVLTF.

The rearrangement uses TRBV18 and TRBJ1-2; 10 bases agree with TRBD1. The germline CDR1 and CDR2 sequences are KGHSH and LQKENI. The J segment lost 3 bases and the V segment lost 2 bases, leaving 21 bases of the junction unmatched. The CDR3 totals 21 residues. Written as DNA, the CDR3 is TGTGCCAGCTCACCAATTGGTTGGGACAGGGGCCCCAATAGGGCGGACTATGGCTACACCTTC. Amino acids: CASSPIGWDRGPNRADYGYTF.

The chain carries TRBV6-5 and TRBJ1-3; 7 positions match TRBD1. Per the germline V gene, CDR1 is MNHEY and CDR2 is SVGAGI. The CDR3 sequence is 14 residues long. Trimming at V came to 4 bases and at J to 3 bases, leaving 3 bases not matched to a gene. CDR3 nucleotides: TGTGCCAGCAGTTGGGACAGAGGTGGAAACACCATATATTTT. It is translated as CASSWDRGGNTIYF.

The J gene is TRBJ1-3, the V gene TRBV6-1, with 9 bases fitting TRBD1. The V and J ends lost 6 bases and 3 bases, in that order; junction bases with no gene match: 6. The CDR3 is 15 residues long. From germline, CDR1 is MNHNS and CDR2 SASEGT. CDR3 amino acids: CASRVTGGFGNTIYF. The CDR3 DNA follows: TGTGCCAGCAGAGTGACAGGGGGATTTGGAAACACCATATATTTT.

This clone came up a few times. The V call is TRBV6-5, the J call TRBJ1-1; possibly TRBD1 for D (6 bases). CDR3 size: 13 residues. Trimming pared 5 bases from V and 4 bases from J, leaving 11 bases between. Germline CDR1 is MNHEY and CDR2 is SVGAGI. Written as DNA, the CDR3 is TGTGCCAGCAGTCGGACAGACCTCACTGAAGCTTTCTTT. This translates into CASSRTDLTEAFF.

In DNA form, the CDR3 reads TGTGCCAGCTCACCCCGCACCCCGCGACAGGGCGGTGAGCAGTACTTC. Protein: CASSPRTPRQGGEQYF. J is TRBJ2-7 and V is TRBV18; 7 bases map to TRBD1. The trim removed 3 bases at V and 7 bases at J, leaving 15 bases unmatched. This CDR3 contains 16 residues. CDR1 is KGHSH, CDR2 LQKENI, per germline.

The chain is built from TRBV7-6 and TRBJ2-2; 7 bases are a match to TRBD1. V trimming: 3 bases; J trimming: 4 bases; junction bases outside the gene matches: 2. Germline V lookup: CDR1 SGHVS, CDR2 FNYEAQ. The CDR3 runs 14 residues. The DNA of the CDR3 is TGTGCCAGCAGCTTGGCAGGGGGCACCGGGGAGCTGTTTTTT. Amino acids: CASSLAGGTGELFF.

The chain has TRBV14 and TRBJ2-7; possibly TRBD1 for D (5 bases). Trimming left V 4 bases short and J 1 base short, with 11 bases between. Germline V gene data show CDR1 as SGHDN and CDR2 as FVKESK. This CDR3 has 14 amino acids. This CDR3 is CASSPLGPSYEQYF. The CDR3 bases are TGTGCCAGCAGCCCTCTGGGGCCATCCTACGAGCAGTACTTC.

The V gene is TRBV4-1, the J gene TRBJ2-7, with 9 nucleotides matching TRBD2. The J segment lost 1 base and the V segment lost 1 base, leaving 2 bases of the junction unmatched. This CDR3 has 15 amino acids. Per the germline V gene, CDR1 is MGHRA and CDR2 is YSYEKL. The CDR3 DNA sequence: TGCGCCAGCAGCCAAGGTAGCGGGGGTTCCTACGAGCAGTACTTC. Protein sequence: CASSQGSGGSYEQYF.

The chain links TRBV7-9 to TRBJ1-5, with TRBD1 as a possible D gene (5 bases). Trimming left V 5 bases short and J 0 bases short, with 8 bases between. Per germline, CDR1 SEHNR and CDR2 FQNEAQ (reference sequence). This CDR3 region has 14 residues. The CDR3 nucleotides read TGTGCCAGCAGCGGGGGTAATAGCAATCAGCCCCAGCATTTT. Amino acid sequence: CASSGGNSNQPQHF.

V is TRBV4-2 and J is TRBJ2-5; D possibly matches TRBD1 or TRBD2 (5 bases each). V lost 4 bases and J 5 bases, leaving 11 bases between the germline ends. Per the germline V gene, CDR1 is LGHNA and CDR2 is YNFKEQ. The CDR3 is made up of 13 amino acids. This chain's CDR3 is CASSLLGDETQYF. The CDR3 DNA reads as TGTGCCAGCAGCCTTTTAGGGGACGAGACCCAGTACTTC.

The rearrangement uses TRBV4-1 and TRBJ2-5; either TRBD1 or TRBD2 may fit D (5 bases each). V was pared by 3 bases and J by 0 bases, with 17 bases between. This CDR3 contains 17 residues. The V gene's germline CDR1 is MGHRA and CDR2 YSYEKL. The CDR3 here is CASSQTGPVSYQETQYF. The DNA for the CDR3 is TGCGCCAGCAGCCAGACGGGGCCAGTTTCGTACCAAGAGACCCAGTACTTC.

The chain recombines TRBV6-1 with TRBJ1-1; 8 bases fit TRBD1. The CDR3 length is 14 residues. The junction had 8 bases not matched to a gene; V was cut back by 10 bases and J by 1 base. The germline gives CDR1 MNHNS, CDR2 SASEGT. CDR3 sequence (DNA): TGTGCCACCCATGTAACAGGGGGGAACACTGAAGCTTTCTTT. Amino acid sequence: CATHVTGGNTEAFF.

The J gene is TRBJ1-6, the V gene TRBV5-1; D call uncertain. V lost 0 bases and J 14 bases, leaving 15 bases between the germline ends. The germline CDR1 and CDR2 sequences are SGHRS and YFSETQ. The CDR3 length is 14 residues. CDR3 region: CASSLGMDLLTLHF. CDR3 DNA sequence: TGCGCCAGCAGCTTGGGAATGGACCTCCTCACCCTCCACTTT.

The chain combines TRBV19 with TRBJ1-2, with TRBD1 identical over 9 bases. Germline-derived CDR1 and CDR2 are LNHDA and SQIVND (reference sequence). V dropped 3 bases and J dropped 4; count of bases not matched to a gene: 6. The length of the CDR3 is 15 residues. Written as DNA, the CDR3 is TGTGCCAGTAGTATCGGAGCGACAGGGGGCTATGGCTACACCTTC. Translating gives CASSIGATGGYGYTF.

The chain couples TRBV30 to TRBJ1-1; the D is unclear. The CDR3 contains 13 residues. The V end was cut by 0 bases, the J end by 4 bases, with 9 bases between. Germline lookup yields CDR1 GTSNPN and CDR2 SVGIG (reference sequence). The CDR3 DNA follows: TGTGCCTGGAGTGTAGGGCGCGCCACTGAAGCTTTCTTT. This encodes CAWSVGRATEAFF.

A single count supports this clone. The J gene is TRBJ1-1, the V gene TRBV6-5; TRBD1 aligns across 7 bases. This CDR3 has 14 amino acids. The germline V gene has CDR1 MNHEY and CDR2 SVGAGI. With V trimmed by 0 bases and J by 3 bases, 1 base remained unmatched. The CDR3, as DNA: TGTGCCAGCAGTTACTCGAGGGGGCACACTGAAGCTTTCTTT. Translating gives CASSYSRGHTEAFF.

This chain links TRBV4-1 with TRBJ1-1; TRBD1 matches at 7 bases. This CDR3 contains 13 residues. J was trimmed by 7 bases and V by 4 bases; bases with no gene match: 6. Looked up from germline, CDR1 is MGHRA and CDR2 is YSYEKL. Here the CDR3 DNA reads TGCGCCAGCAGCCTAGGTGGGGACAGTGAAGCTTTCTTT. As protein: CASSLGGDSEAFF.